The T cell receptor beta chain under discussion was sequenced for a study of shared clonotypes between healthy human individuals. The CDR3 length is 13 residues. Trimming at V came to 6 bases and at J to 5 bases, leaving 3 bases not matched to a gene. Germline V gives CDR1 MDHEN, CDR2 SYDVKM. The material for each subset, its genomic DNA, was split evenly across several immunoSEQ plates. Libraries were prepared by immunoSEQ multiplex PCR; TCRdb keeps only in-frame clonotypes and omits some of them. The sample shows about 510,000 clones, around 74% of them seen only once. The V call is TRBV28, the J call TRBJ2-5; 10 nucleotides line up with TRBD2. The origin of this receptor is a woman in her thirties or forties in good health. Some clones in this sample may be carry-over from other donors' samples. The sample comprised PBMCs. Written as DNA, the CDR3 is TGTGCCAGCAGATCTAGCGGGAGTGAGACCCAGTACTTC. It translates to CASRSSGSETQYF.